Following are 20 T cell receptor beta chains from one sample sequenced in a study of pediatric ulcerative colitis. The protocol was immunoSEQ multiplex PCR, while the TCRdb copy is restricted to in-frame clones and leaves out a portion. This table holds 57,000 or so clones, 87% found once. The sample was blood. The receptors derive from a boy younger than 18 who was a control in a study of pediatric ulcerative colitis.

For the CDR3, the DNA is TGTGCCAGCAGCGTAGCCCCGACAGGGAGTTCCTACGAGCAGTACTTC. Protein: CASSVAPTGSSYEQYF. The chain uses TRBV9 and TRBJ2-7; 7 positions match TRBD1. J was trimmed by 1 base and V by 0 bases; bases with no gene match: 7. Germline V lookup: CDR1 SGDLS, CDR2 YYNGEE. This CDR3 spans 16 amino acids. Drawing the rest from reference TRBV9 and TRBJ2-7, the complete variable domain is DSGVTQTPKHLITATGQRVTLRCSPRSGDLSVYWYQQSLDQGLQFLIQYYNGEERAKGNILERFSAQQFPDLHSELNLSSLELGDSALYFCASSVAPTGSSYEQYFGPGTRLTVT.

The chain uses TRBV7-2 and TRBJ1-3, with D unclear. Trimming cost V 5 bases and J 0 bases, with 14 bases left between them. The CDR3 extends over 16 amino acids. Germline CDR1 reads SGHTA; CDR2 reads FQGNSA. This CDR3 is CASSLWASISGNTIYF. The CDR3 coding sequence is TGTGCCAGCAGCCTGTGGGCTTCAATCTCTGGAAACACCATATATTTT.

The V gene is TRBV14, the J gene TRBJ1-1; D uncertain. There are 14 residues in the CDR3. Germline V lookup: CDR1 SGHDN, CDR2 FVKESK. V gave up 2 bases and J gave up 2 bases, with 9 bases separating them. The CDR3 protein is CASSQRNRNTEAFF. For the CDR3, the DNA is TGTGCCAGCAGCCAAAGGAATAGAAACACTGAAGCTTTCTTT.

This chain joins TRBV5-1 and TRBJ2-3, with TRBD2 identical over 11 bases. The CDR3 contains 17 residues. Trimming took 0 bases from V and 3 from J; bases not matched to a gene: 6. CDR1 and CDR2 from the germline V gene are SGHRS and YFSETQ. The CDR3 DNA reads as TGCGCCAGCAGCTTGGGGTGGACTAGCGGGTCTACAGATACGCAGTATTTT. It encodes CASSLGWTSGSTDTQYF.

This clone was counted a few times. J is TRBJ1-5 and V is TRBV6-5; D is possibly TRBD1 (5 bases). The CDR3 spans 13 residues. Trimming left V 6 bases short and J 6 bases short, with 12 bases between. The germline gives CDR1 MNHEY, CDR2 SVGAGI. The CDR3 here is CASSQGRRQPQHF. Here the CDR3 DNA reads TGTGCCAGCAGCCAGGGTAGGCGTCAGCCCCAGCATTTT.

The rearrangement uses TRBV7-3 and TRBJ1-1; the D is unclear. The CDR3 is made up of 15 amino acids. Germline CDR1 and CDR2: SGHTA and FQGTGA. Trimming removed 5 bases from V and 1 base from J, with 14 bases in between. This CDR3 reads CASSLRAEWNTEAFF. CDR3 DNA sequence: TGTGCCAGCAGCCTAAGGGCAGAGTGGAACACTGAAGCTTTCTTT.

The V gene is TRBV6-1, the J gene TRBJ2-2; 12 positions agree with TRBD2. This CDR3 comprises 15 residues. Trimming cost V 4 bases and J 7 bases; bases outside gene matches: 4. Germline CDR1 reads MNHNS; CDR2 reads SASEGT. The CDR3 DNA sequence: TGTGCCAGCAGTGTGACTAGCGGGAGCCTCGGGGAGCTGTTTTTT. It encodes CASSVTSGSLGELFF.

This chain links TRBV28 with TRBJ2-2; 8 nucleotides line up with TRBD1. The CDR3 sequence is 16 residues long. CDR1 MDHEN and CDR2 SYDVKM come from the germline V gene. V lost 6 bases, J lost 7 bases, and 13 bases stayed unmatched. CDR3 in DNA: TGTGCCAGCAGAGCCGGCGTGGACAGGGTTGACGGGGAGCTGTTTTTT. It codes for CASRAGVDRVDGELFF.

This chain links TRBV27 with TRBJ2-3; possibly TRBD2 for D (6 bases). The V end lost 4 bases, the J end lost 3 bases, and 14 bases lay between the germline ends. The CDR3 consists of 15 residues. Germline values: CDR1 MNHEY, CDR2 SMNVEV (reference sequence). CDR3 sequence reads: CASSSRGGWTDTQYF. The CDR3 DNA sequence: TGTGCCAGCAGTTCCCGTGGGGGGTGGACAGATACGCAGTATTTT.

V usage is TRBV19 and J usage is TRBJ2-3, with 11 bases fitting TRBD2. CDR3 length: 14 amino acids. CDR1 and CDR2 from the germline V gene are LNHDA and SQIVND (reference sequence). V lost 8 bases, J lost 6 bases, and 7 bases stayed unmatched. Written as DNA, the CDR3 is TGTGCCAGTGTAGCGGGGGGGCATGTGGATACGCAGTATTTT. Its protein product is CASVAGGHVDTQYF.

The chain uses TRBV6-1 and TRBJ2-7; the match to TRBD1 covers 7 bases. The trim removed 6 bases at V and 4 bases at J, leaving 6 bases unmatched. The germline CDR1 and CDR2 sequences are MNHNS and SASEGT. The CDR3 length is 13 residues. This CDR3 is CASRNPGQYEQYF. The CDR3 DNA reads TGTGCCAGCAGGAACCCGGGACAGTACGAGCAGTACTTC.

This chain links TRBV7-9 with TRBJ2-4; maybe TRBD2 (6 bases). CDR3 size: 16 residues. Trimming stripped 2 bases from V and 1 base from J, with 12 bases between. Germline loops: CDR1 SEHNR, CDR2 FQNEAQ (reference sequence). The CDR3 nucleotides read TGTGCCAGCAGCTTATCGGGGGTCAAGGCCAAAAACATTCAGTACTTC. It encodes CASSLSGVKAKNIQYF.

DNA for the CDR3: TGTGCCAGCACCGGATCGGTGCGGCCCACAGATACGCAGTATTTT. Protein sequence: CASTGSVRPTDTQYF. V gene TRBV9 combines with J gene TRBJ2-3; no reliable D call. The CDR3 runs 15 residues. The V gene's germline CDR1 is SGDLS and CDR2 YYNGEE. V dropped 6 bases and J dropped 2 bases, with 16 bases sitting between them.

This sequence joins TRBV18 and TRBJ1-6, with D hard to call. Between the trimmed V and J ends, which lost 1 base and 7 bases, there was a span of 14 bases. Germline V lookup: CDR1 KGHSH, CDR2 LQKENI. The CDR3 runs 16 residues. The CDR3: CASSPRPGASNSPLHF. As DNA, the CDR3 is TGTGCCAGCTCACCACGCCCGGGAGCCTCGAATTCACCCCTCCACTTT.

The genes are TRBV19 and TRBJ1-5; 11 bases agree with TRBD1. There are 17 residues in the CDR3. Germline CDR1 and CDR2: LNHDA and SQIVND (reference sequence). The V gene end was trimmed by 5 bases and the J gene end by 2 bases; junction bases not matched to a gene: 8. CDR3 sequence (DNA): TGTGCCAGTAGTTGGACAGGGGGCGCCGAGGGCAATCAGCCCCAGCATTTT. It codes for CASSWTGGAEGNQPQHF.

The DNA for the CDR3 is TGTGCCAGCAGCAAAAACGCCTTCACGACTAGCGGGTACGCCTACGAGCAGTACTTC. Translated, it gives CASSKNAFTTSGYAYEQYF. The chain is built from TRBV21-1 and TRBJ2-7; TRBD2, the D gene given by the table, was not confirmed from the DNA. TRBV21-1 is described as a pseudogene. The CDR3 contains 19 residues.

The CDR3 region has the DNA TGTGCCAGCTCACGACAGGGGGCCCCTAATGAAAAACTGTTTTTT. As protein: CASSRQGAPNEKLFF. The V and J genes are TRBV18 and TRBJ1-4; TRBD1 aligns across 10 bases. V dropped 4 bases and J dropped 3; count of bases not matched to a gene: 2. CDR3 length equals 15 residues. Germline-derived CDR1 and CDR2 are KGHSH and LQKENI.

The chain combines TRBV7-9 with TRBJ1-1, with D hard to call. CDR3 size: 13 residues. The germline CDR1 and CDR2 sequences are SEHNR and FQNEAQ (reference sequence). V was clipped by 1 base and J by 1 base, with 4 bases between them. CDR3 coding DNA: TGTGCCAGCAGCTTAGGACAGAACACTGAAGCTTTCTTT. It yields the protein CASSLGQNTEAFF. Combining the CDR3 with reference TRBV7-9 and TRBJ1-1 gives the whole variable domain DTGVSQNPRHKITKRGQNVTFRCDPISEHNRLYWYRQTLGQGPEFLTYFQNEAQLEKSRLLSDRFSAERPKGSFSTLEIQRTEQGDSAMYLCASSLGQNTEAFFGQGTRLTVV.

The chain couples TRBV5-4 to TRBJ2-5; 8 bases fit TRBD1. Germline assignment: CDR1 SGHNT and CDR2 YYREEE (reference sequence). CDR3 length equals 15 residues. The J segment lost 2 bases and the V segment lost 4 bases, leaving 7 bases of the junction unmatched. The CDR3 DNA reads as TGTGCCAGCAGCATAGGACAGGGAAGGCAAGAGACCCAGTACTTC. Protein sequence: CASSIGQGRQETQYF.

This chain joins TRBV5-7 and TRBJ1-2, with D possibly being TRBD1 (6 bases). Being an ORF, TRBV5-7 has a function that is uncertain. V was shortened by 3 bases and J by 6 bases, with 18 bases between the two germline ends. This CDR3 has 15 residues. CDR3 amino acids: CASSSDPDRNDGYTF. In DNA, the CDR3 is TGTGCCAGCAGCTCCGACCCGGACAGAAACGATGGCTACACCTTC.